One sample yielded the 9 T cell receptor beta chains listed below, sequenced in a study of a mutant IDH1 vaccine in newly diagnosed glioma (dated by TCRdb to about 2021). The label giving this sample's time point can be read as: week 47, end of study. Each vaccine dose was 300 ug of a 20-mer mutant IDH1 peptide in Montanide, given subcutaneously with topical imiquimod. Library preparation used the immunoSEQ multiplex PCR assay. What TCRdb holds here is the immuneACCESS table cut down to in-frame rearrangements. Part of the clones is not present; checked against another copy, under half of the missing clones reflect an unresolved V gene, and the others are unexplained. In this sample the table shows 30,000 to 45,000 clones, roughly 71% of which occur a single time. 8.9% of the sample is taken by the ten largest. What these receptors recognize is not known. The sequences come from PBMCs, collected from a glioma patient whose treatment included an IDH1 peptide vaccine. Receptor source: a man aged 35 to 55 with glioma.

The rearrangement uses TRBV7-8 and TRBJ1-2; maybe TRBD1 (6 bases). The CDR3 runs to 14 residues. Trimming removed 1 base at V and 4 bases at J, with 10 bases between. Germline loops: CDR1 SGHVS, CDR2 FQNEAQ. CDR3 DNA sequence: TGTGCCAGCAGCTTAGACGGACAGAGCTATGGCTACACCTTC. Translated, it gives CASSLDGQSYGYTF.

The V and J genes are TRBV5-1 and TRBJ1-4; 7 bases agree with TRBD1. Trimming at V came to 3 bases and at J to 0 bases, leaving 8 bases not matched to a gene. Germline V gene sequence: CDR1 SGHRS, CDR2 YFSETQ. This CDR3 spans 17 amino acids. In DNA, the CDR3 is TGCGCCAGCAGCTACGACAGGGAAGGGACAACTAATGAAAAACTGTTTTTT. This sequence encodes CASSYDREGTTNEKLFF.

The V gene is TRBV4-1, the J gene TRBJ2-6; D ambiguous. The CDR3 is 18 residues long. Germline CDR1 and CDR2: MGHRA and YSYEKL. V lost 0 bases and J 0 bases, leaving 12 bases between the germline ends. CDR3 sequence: CASSQDGDTISGANVLTF. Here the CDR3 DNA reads TGCGCCAGCAGCCAAGATGGAGACACAATCTCTGGGGCCAACGTCCTGACTTTC.

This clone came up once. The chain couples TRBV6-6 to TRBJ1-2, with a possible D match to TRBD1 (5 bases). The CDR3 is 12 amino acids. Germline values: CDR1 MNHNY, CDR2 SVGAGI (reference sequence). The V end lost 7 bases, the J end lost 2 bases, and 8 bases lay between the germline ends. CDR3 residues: CASKDTNYGYTF. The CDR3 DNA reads TGTGCCAGCAAGGACACGAACTATGGCTACACCTTC.

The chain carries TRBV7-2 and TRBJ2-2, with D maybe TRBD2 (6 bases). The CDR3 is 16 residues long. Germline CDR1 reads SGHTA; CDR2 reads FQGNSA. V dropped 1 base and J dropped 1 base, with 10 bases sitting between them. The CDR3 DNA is TGTGCCAGCAGCTTAGGAGGGAGGCGGAACACCGGGGAGCTGTTTTTT. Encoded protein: CASSLGGRRNTGELFF.

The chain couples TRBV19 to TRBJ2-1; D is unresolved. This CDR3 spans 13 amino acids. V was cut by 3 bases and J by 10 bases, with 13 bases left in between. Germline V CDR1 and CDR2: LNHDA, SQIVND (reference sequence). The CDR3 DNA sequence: TGTGCCAGTAGTATTCCCCGGACGCAGGAGCAGTTCTTC. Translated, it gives CASSIPRTQEQFF.

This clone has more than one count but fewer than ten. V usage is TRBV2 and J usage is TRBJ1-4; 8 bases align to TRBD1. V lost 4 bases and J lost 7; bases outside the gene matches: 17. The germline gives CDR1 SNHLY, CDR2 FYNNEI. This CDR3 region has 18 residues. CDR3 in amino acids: CASSVRSGGGSFLEKLFF. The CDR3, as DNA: TGTGCCAGCAGTGTTAGGTCAGGGGGCGGTTCGTTTCTTGAAAAACTGTTTTTT.

The DNA for the CDR3 is TGTGCCAGCCAACTACTCTTCCAGGGAAATTCACCCCTCCACTTT. Its translation: CASQLLFQGNSPLHF. This chain connects TRBV6-5 to TRBJ1-6; a possible D gene is TRBD1 (5 bases). V shed 8 bases and J shed 7 bases, with 18 bases lying between them. Germline assignment: CDR1 MNHEY and CDR2 SVGAGI. This CDR3 region has 15 residues.

The CDR3 DNA reads as TGTGCCAGTACAACTAGCGGAAACACAGATACGCAGTATTTT. The encoded protein is CASTTSGNTDTQYF. The chain uses TRBV19 and TRBJ2-3; 8 bases align to TRBD2. The CDR3 has 14 residues. Trimming took 7 bases from V and 2 from J; bases not matched to a gene: 5. Germline V gene lookup returns CDR1 LNHDA and CDR2 SQIVND (reference sequence).